The T cell receptor (beta chain) described here comes from a study of blood T cell repertoires in COVID-19. On the study more broadly: Samples came from the United States, Italy and Spain, spanning acute and convalescent COVID-19.

The Seattle patients, enrolled during active infection, were followed longitudinally. Original methodology: The authors estimated nucleated cell counts from reference gene primer amplification. The repertoire was sequenced with immunoSEQ multiplex PCR; TCRdb's copy has only in-frame clones and lacks some. V, J and clone size reflect that table, while D and trimming were determined from the DNA. Among roughly 260,000 clones listed, 91% were seen once. Germline values: CDR1 LGHNT, CDR2 FRNRAP. V was shortened by 6 bases and J by 0 bases, with 9 bases between the two germline ends. This CDR3 spans 14 amino acids.

The sample taken for sequencing was peripheral blood. The sequence derives from a person under 35 with COVID-19, enrolled during active disease. V gene TRBV12-5 combines with J gene TRBJ1-3; D is possibly TRBD1 (5 bases). The chain's CDR3 is CASGTGSSGNTIYF. Written as DNA, the CDR3 is TGTGCTAGTGGAACAGGATCCTCTGGAAACACCATATATTTT.